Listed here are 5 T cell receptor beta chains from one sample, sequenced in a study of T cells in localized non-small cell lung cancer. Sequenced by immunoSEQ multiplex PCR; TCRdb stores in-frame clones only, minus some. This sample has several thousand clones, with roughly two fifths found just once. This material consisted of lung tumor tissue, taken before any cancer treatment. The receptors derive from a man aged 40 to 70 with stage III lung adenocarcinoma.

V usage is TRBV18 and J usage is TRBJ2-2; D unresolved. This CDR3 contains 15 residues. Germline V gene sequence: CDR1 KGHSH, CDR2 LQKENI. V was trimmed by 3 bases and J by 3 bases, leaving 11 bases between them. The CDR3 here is CASSPYQVDTGELFF. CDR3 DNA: TGTGCCAGCTCACCGTACCAGGTCGACACCGGGGAGCTGTTTTTT.

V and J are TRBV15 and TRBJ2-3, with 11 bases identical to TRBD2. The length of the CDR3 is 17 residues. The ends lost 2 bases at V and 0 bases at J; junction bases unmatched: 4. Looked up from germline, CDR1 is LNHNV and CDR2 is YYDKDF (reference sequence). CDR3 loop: CATSRRLAGSSTDTQYF. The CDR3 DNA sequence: TGTGCCACCAGCAGAAGACTAGCGGGGTCTAGCACAGATACGCAGTATTTT.

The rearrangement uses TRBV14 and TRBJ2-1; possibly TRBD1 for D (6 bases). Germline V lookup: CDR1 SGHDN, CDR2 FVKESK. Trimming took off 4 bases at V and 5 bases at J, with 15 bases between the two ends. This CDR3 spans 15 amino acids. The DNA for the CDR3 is TGTGCCAGCAGCCCAGGGGTTCTAGGGGACAATGAGCAGTTCTTC. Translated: CASSPGVLGDNEQFF.

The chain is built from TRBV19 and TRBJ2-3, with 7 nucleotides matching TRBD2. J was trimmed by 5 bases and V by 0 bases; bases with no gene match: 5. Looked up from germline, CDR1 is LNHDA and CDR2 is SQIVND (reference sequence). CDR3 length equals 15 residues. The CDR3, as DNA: TGTGCCAGTAGTATAGACGGGGTAGCGGGAGATACGCAGTATTTT. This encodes CASSIDGVAGDTQYF.

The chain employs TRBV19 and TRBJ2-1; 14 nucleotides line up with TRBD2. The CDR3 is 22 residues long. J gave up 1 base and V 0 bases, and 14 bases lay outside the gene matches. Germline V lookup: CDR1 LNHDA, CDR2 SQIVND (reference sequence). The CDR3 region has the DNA TGTGCCAGTAGTATAGAGGGGAGACTAGCGGGAGGGTCAGTTAGGTCCTACAATGAGCAGTTCTTC. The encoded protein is CASSIEGRLAGGSVRSYNEQFF.